Each of the 16 T cell receptor beta chains below was sequenced from the same sample in a study of T cell responses to AZD1222 COVID-19 vaccine. The assay was immunoSEQ multiplex PCR, and TCRdb's table has in-frame clones only and misses some. The specimen's table records 150,000 or so clones. The sequenced sample was peripheral blood. These receptors all come from an adult in good health.

The V gene is TRBV24-1, the J gene TRBJ1-1; tentatively, D is TRBD1 (5 bases). Looked up from germline, CDR1 is KGHDR and CDR2 is SFDVKD. The CDR3 loop spans 13 amino acids. The V end was cut by 3 bases, the J end by 6 bases, with 10 bases between. The CDR3 DNA reads as TGTGCCACCAGTGATGCAGGGCGACCTGAAGCTTTCTTT. Encoded protein: CATSDAGRPEAFF.

The chain is built from TRBV28 and TRBJ1-5; no clear D gene. Germline assignment: CDR1 MDHEN and CDR2 SYDVKM. Trimming stripped 6 bases from V and 9 bases from J, with 15 bases between. CDR3 length: 13 amino acids. This CDR3 reads CASSPDALRPQHF. CDR3 nucleotides: TGTGCCAGCAGCCCGGACGCATTGAGGCCCCAGCATTTT.

The gene calls are TRBV5-8 and TRBJ1-3; no definite D call. The CDR3 has 17 residues. Germline assignment: CDR1 SGHTS and CDR2 YDEGEE. V was pared by 1 base and J by 3 bases, with 17 bases between. As DNA, the CDR3 is TGTGCCAGCAGCTTGAACCCTCCGGGGTCCTTTGGAAACACCATATATTTT. Its protein is CASSLNPPGSFGNTIYF.

V usage is TRBV7-6 and J usage is TRBJ2-3, with TRBD2 identical over 7 bases. Germline trimming cut 3 bases from V and 4 bases from J; bases unmatched to any gene: 10. The CDR3 extends over 16 amino acids. The germline V gene has CDR1 SGHVS and CDR2 FNYEAQ. This chain's CDR3 is CASSFRLIAGPDTQYF. DNA for the CDR3: TGTGCCAGCAGCTTCAGGCTAATAGCGGGCCCAGATACGCAGTATTTT.

The chain links TRBV3-1 (or the pseudogene TRBV3-2) to TRBJ1-2, with D hard to call. Trimming removed 0 bases at V and 3 bases at J, with 8 bases between. From germline, CDR1 is LGHDT and CDR2 YNNKEL (reference sequence). The CDR3 is 14 residues long. CDR3 nucleotide sequence: TGTGCCAGCAGCCAAGATGGCGGAGACTATGGCTACACCTTC. Its translation: CASSQDGGDYGYTF.

In the case of this clone: The junction and the germline gene differ at one end; a read error may be behind it. This sequence joins TRBV2 and TRBJ1-1; D perhaps matches TRBD1 (5 bases). CDR3 length: 11 residues. The germline gives CDR1 SNHLY, CDR2 FYNNEI. CDR3 loop: CASTPGGEEDF. The CDR3 DNA sequence: TGTGCCAGCACACCGGGGGGAGAGGAGGACTTT.

The rearrangement links TRBV19 to TRBJ1-6; 10 bases align to TRBD1. Germline CDR1 LNHDA, CDR2 SQIVND (reference sequence). The CDR3 extends over 15 amino acids. Trimming took 7 bases from V and 8 from J; bases not matched to a gene: 8. DNA of the CDR3: TGTGCCAGTACCAGGACAGGGGGGACGGATTCACCCCTCCACTTT. Its translation is CASTRTGGTDSPLHF. The full variable domain, rest sourced from reference TRBV19 and TRBJ1-6, is DGGITQSPKYLFRKEGQNVTLSCEQNLNHDAMYWYRQDPGQGLRLIYYSQIVNDFQKGDIAEGYSVSREKKESFPLTVTSAQKNPTAFYLCASTRTGGTDSPLHFGNGTRLTVT.

The chain couples TRBV5-4 to TRBJ1-4; no reliable D call. CDR3 length equals 12 residues. The germline gives CDR1 SGHNT, CDR2 YYREEE (reference sequence). V was clipped by 4 bases and J by 6 bases, with 7 bases between them. The CDR3 spells CASSAPYEKLFF. The CDR3 coding sequence is TGTGCCAGCAGCGCGCCTTATGAAAAACTGTTTTTT.

This chain joins TRBV9 and TRBJ1-1; D is possibly TRBD1 (5 bases). Looked up from germline, CDR1 is SGDLS and CDR2 is YYNGEE. Trimming stripped 0 bases from V and 2 bases from J, with 11 bases between. The CDR3 loop spans 15 amino acids. The DNA for the CDR3 is TGTGCCAGCAGCGTAGGGCGGGGGGATAACACTGAAGCTTTCTTT. It translates to CASSVGRGDNTEAFF.

The V gene is TRBV5-1, the J gene TRBJ1-5, with 8 bases that match TRBD1. The CDR3 contains 16 residues. V was clipped by 0 bases and J by 7 bases; unmatched bases: 9. Per the germline V gene, CDR1 is SGHRS and CDR2 is YFSETQ. CDR3 loop: CASSLGTRGQGQPQHF. The CDR3 DNA reads TGCGCCAGCAGCTTGGGTACCAGGGGGCAAGGGCAGCCCCAGCATTTT.

This chain uses TRBV7-8 with TRBJ1-6, with a possible D match to TRBD1 (5 bases). Germline lookup yields CDR1 SGHVS and CDR2 FQNEAQ. The CDR3 has 15 residues. V dropped 3 bases and J dropped 4 bases, with 10 bases sitting between them. This CDR3 is CASSFGTDYNSPLHF. The CDR3 DNA reads TGTGCCAGCAGCTTCGGGACGGATTATAATTCACCCCTCCACTTT.

The chain carries TRBV29-1 and TRBJ2-7, with D perhaps matching TRBD1 (6 bases). V gave up 0 bases and J gave up 3 bases, with 9 bases separating them. In germline, CDR1 is SQVTM, CDR2 ANQGSEA. This CDR3 region has 13 residues. The CDR3 DNA reads as TGCAGCGTTGAAGAACGGGACAACTACGAGCAGTACTTC. Its protein product is CSVEERDNYEQYF.

This chain joins TRBV9 and TRBJ1-4; D perhaps matches TRBD1 (5 bases). This CDR3 region has 15 residues. Looked up from germline, CDR1 is SGDLS and CDR2 is YYNGEE. V lost 0 bases to trimming and J lost 7 bases, with 13 bases between them. The CDR3 sequence: CASSVATGRGEKLFF. For the CDR3, the DNA is TGTGCCAGCAGCGTAGCGACCGGGAGGGGTGAAAAACTGTTTTTT. The full variable domain, in which reference TRBV9 and TRBJ1-4 provide the parts outside the CDR3, is DSGVTQTPKHLITATGQRVTLRCSPRSGDLSVYWYQQSLDQGLQFLIQYYNGEERAKGNILERFSAQQFPDLHSELNLSSLELGDSALYFCASSVATGRGEKLFFGSGTQLSVL.

The gene calls are TRBV5-6 and TRBJ2-7; D is possibly TRBD1 (6 bases). The V end lost 6 bases, the J end lost 2 bases, and 9 bases lay between the germline ends. CDR1 is SGHDT, CDR2 YYEEEE, per germline. CDR3 length: 12 residues. CDR3 region: CASTGEPYEQYF. DNA for the CDR3: TGTGCCAGCACAGGGGAACCCTACGAGCAGTACTTC.

The chain employs TRBV14 and TRBJ1-1; D ambiguous. The V and J ends lost 1 base and 0 bases respectively, with 6 bases between them. In germline, CDR1 is SGHDN, CDR2 FVKESK. This CDR3 region has 14 residues. CDR3 nucleotides: TGTGCCAGCAGCCAAGGGTTCATGAACACTGAAGCTTTCTTT. It is translated as CASSQGFMNTEAFF.

The chain uses TRBV30 and TRBJ1-4; a weak D match, TRBD1 (6 bases). Trimming left V 1 base short and J 8 bases short, with 8 bases between. This CDR3 region has 12 residues. Germline V gives CDR1 GTSNPN, CDR2 SVGIG (reference sequence). CDR3 in DNA: TGTGCCTGGAGTGCAGACAGGGAAAAACTGTTTTTT. Protein sequence: CAWSADREKLFF.